This T cell receptor beta chain was observed in a study of cytomegalovirus exposure and HLA in healthy donors. Study findings and constraints: Later work showed greater clonal expansion in HLA-associated TCR beta chains than in equally common others. Within a later analysis, the majority of CMV-associated TCR beta chains appeared HLA-restricted. Productive status was seen about 90% or about 30% of the time for most TCR beta V segments in an earlier analysis.

In the PCR, 60 Vbeta and 13 Jbeta primers were used. Sequencing used immunoSEQ multiplex PCR; TCRdb keeps in-frame clones, though not all of them. This sample carries 100,000 to 150,000 clones, more than 75% of them seen once, and the ten largest clones take around 5.2%. This CDR3 comprises 16 residues. Germline lookup yields CDR1 SGHRS and CDR2 YFSETQ. The trim removed 4 bases at V and 1 base at J, leaving 8 bases unmatched. About this clone: Its specificity is unknown.

Sequenced: PBMCs. The TCR sequence derives from a woman aged 30 to 39 in good health and CMV-seronegative. The chain is built from TRBV5-1 and TRBJ1-2, with 9 bases fitting TRBD1. CDR3 coding DNA: TGCGCCAGCAGCAAGGACAGGGGTGGAGGTAACTATGGCTACACCTTC. This gives the protein CASSKDRGGGNYGYTF.